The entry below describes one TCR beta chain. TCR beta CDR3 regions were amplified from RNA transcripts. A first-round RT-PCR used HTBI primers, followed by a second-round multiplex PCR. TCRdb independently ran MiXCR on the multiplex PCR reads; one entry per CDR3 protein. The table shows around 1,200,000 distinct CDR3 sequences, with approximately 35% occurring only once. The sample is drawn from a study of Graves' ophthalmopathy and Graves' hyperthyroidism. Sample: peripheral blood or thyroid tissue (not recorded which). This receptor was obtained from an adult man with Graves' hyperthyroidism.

Here the CDR3 reads CSASSAAWGASYGYTF. The DNA of the CDR3 is TGCAGTGCCAGCAGCGCGGCTTGGGGGGCTAGCTATGGCTACACCTTC. The chain has TRBV20-1 and TRBJ1-2, with D maybe TRBD1 (6 bases). Trimming cost V 6 bases and J 4 bases, with 24 bases left between them. This CDR3 has 16 amino acids. Germline V gene data show CDR1 as DFQATT and CDR2 as SNEGSKA (reference sequence).